A single sample is the source of the 20 T cell receptor beta chains below, sequenced in a study of tissue T cells after allogeneic stem cell transplantation. The repertoire was sequenced with immunoSEQ multiplex PCR; TCRdb's copy has only in-frame clones and lacks some. The table lists about 50,000 clones, roughly 73% of them singletons. Specimen: sorted cells pooled from one or two spleens. All receptors derive from a pool of C57BL/6 mice in good health.

In the case of this clone: Each gene name is a mouse one. The read finishes 1 residue shy of the CDR3 end, and the germline J gene is used to complete it. The chain couples TRBV19 to TRBJ1-1; perhaps TRBD1 as D (6 bases). V was cut by 4 bases and J by 5 bases, with 12 bases left in between. Germline CDR1 FNHDT, CDR2 SITEND (reference sequence). The CDR3 consists of 13 residues. CDR3 sequence: CASSPPGQTEVFF. CDR3 bases read: TGTGCCAGCAGTCCTCCGGGACAAACAGAAGTCTTC.

Regarding this clone: Gene names are the mouse ones. Sequencing ends 1 residue short of the CDR3 end; the germline J gene provides the rest. The chain has TRBV13-2 and TRBJ2-7, with D possibly TRBD1 on 5 matching bases. The CDR3 is made up of 14 amino acids. Germline CDR1 and CDR2: NNHNN and SYGAGS (reference sequence). The V end lost 1 base, the J end lost 1 base, and 9 bases lay between the germline ends. The part of the CDR3 DNA that was read is TGTGCCAGCGGTGATCGGCGACAGTCCTATGAACAGTAC. Protein product: CASGDRRQSYEQY. The complete CDR3 reads CASGDRRQSYEQYF.

In its sample, this clone was seen once. Gene names are the mouse ones. Other nucleotide sequences from this sample produce the same CDR3. The sequenced CDR3 bases are TGTGCCAGCAGTTTAGGAGGGGGTGCAGAAACGCTGTAT. It codes for CASSLGGGAETLY. Given in full, the CDR3 is CASSLGGGAETLYF. The J gene is TRBJ2-3, the V gene TRBV15, with a possible D match to TRBD1 (5 bases). With the read ending 1 residue before the CDR3 end, the germline J gene is used to fill in that end. The CDR3 length is 14 residues. Per germline, CDR1 SGHND and CDR2 FRSKSL. Trimming removed 1 base from V and 1 base from J, with 6 bases in between.

Turning to this clone: Gene and germline names: mouse. The CDR3 end lies 1 residue beyond the end of the read and is filled in from the germline J gene. The chain couples TRBV13-2 to TRBJ2-5; 7 bases map to TRBD1. Germline V lookup: CDR1 NNHNN, CDR2 SYGAGS (reference sequence). Trimming took 2 bases from V and 2 from J; bases not matched to a gene: 2. The CDR3 loop spans 14 amino acids. The sequenced CDR3 bases are TGTGCCAGCGGTGAAGGGACAGTCCAAGACACCCAGTAC. This sequence encodes CASGEGTVQDTQY. The full CDR3 sequence reads CASGEGTVQDTQYF.

As regards this clone: Genes here carry mouse names. The read ends 1 residue shy of where the CDR3 ends; the end is completed using the germline J gene. The chain links TRBV5 to TRBJ1-3, with D unclear. The V gene's germline CDR1 is LGHNA and CDR2 YNLKQL (reference sequence). This CDR3 is 15 amino acids long. The V end lost 0 bases, the J end lost 1 base, and 7 bases lay between the germline ends. The CDR3 spells CASSQDRTSGNTLYF. The CDR3 bases that were read are TGTGCCAGCAGCCAAGATAGAACCTCTGGAAATACGCTCTAT.

With respect to this clone: Gene names and germline match the mouse. The sequence runs out 1 residue before the end of the CDR3; the remainder is reconstructed from the germline J gene. V gene TRBV3 combines with J gene TRBJ2-2; unclear D gene. In germline, CDR1 is SNHLY, CDR2 FYNGKV (reference sequence). CDR3 length equals 13 residues. Trimming took off 5 bases at V and 2 bases at J, with 6 bases between the two ends. The CDR3 sequence: CASSPENTGQLYF. The sequenced CDR3 bases are TGTGCCAGCAGCCCTGAGAACACCGGGCAGCTCTAC.

This clone was observed a handful of times. Gene names are the mouse ones. The read comes to an end 1 residue before the CDR3 does, leaving the germline J gene to fill in the end. This rearrangement joins TRBV3 to TRBJ2-7; TRBD1 or TRBD2 may be the D gene (5 bases each). Trimming removed 5 bases from V and 4 bases from J, with 18 bases in between. CDR1 and CDR2 from the germline V gene are SNHLY and FYNGKV (reference sequence). CDR3 length: 15 residues. The DNA read from the CDR3 is TGTGCCAGCAGCCCCCAGGCGTGGGGCTATTATGAACAGTAC. Amino acids: CASSPQAWGYYEQY. The entire CDR3 sequence reads CASSPQAWGYYEQYF. Based on the CDR3 plus reference TRBV3 and TRBJ2-7, the full variable domain is GPKVLQIPSHQIIDMGQMVTLNCDPVSNHLYFYWYKQILGQQMEFLVNFYNGKVMEKSKLFKDQFSVERPDGSYFTLKIQPTALEDSAVYFCASSPQAWGYYEQYFGPGTRLTVL.

Comments on this clone: The gene symbols are mouse symbols. The read ends 1 residue shy of where the CDR3 ends; the end is completed using the germline J gene. J is TRBJ2-7 and V is TRBV20; D is perhaps TRBD2 (5 bases). CDR1 GFQATS and CDR2 STVNSAI come from the germline V gene. The CDR3 loop spans 13 amino acids. Trimming took 1 base from V and 0 from J, leaving 7 bases between them. CDR3: CGARGLYSYEQYF. The covered CDR3 bases are TGTGGTGCTAGGGGACTGTACTCCTATGAACAGTAC.

A note on this clone: The genes are named according to mouse. The CDR3 goes on 1 residue after the read ends, and that part is filled in from the germline J gene. The chain couples TRBV1 to TRBJ2-1, with 10 nucleotides matching TRBD1. With 7 bases clipped from V and 3 bases from J, the junction kept 3 bases outside the gene matches. The CDR3 is 14 residues long. In germline, CDR1 is NSQYPW, CDR2 LRSPGD (reference sequence). The CDR3 loop reads CTCTDRGRYAEQFF. The part of the CDR3 DNA that was read is TGCACCTGCACCGACAGGGGGCGCTATGCTGAGCAGTTC.

This clone was picked up one time. The gene names given are mouse names. The read ends 1 residue before the CDR3 terminus; that terminus is restored from the germline J gene. This specimen includes other DNA sequences encoding the same CDR3. The rearrangement uses TRBV5 and TRBJ1-4; D not resolved. The CDR3 totals 14 residues. Germline CDR1 LGHNA, CDR2 YNLKQL (reference sequence). Between the trimmed V and J ends, which lost 2 bases and 0 bases, there was a span of 4 bases. The CDR3 bases that were read are TGTGCCAGCAGCCAAACAGTTTCCAACGAAAGATTATTT. Its translation: CASSQTVSNERLF. The full-length CDR3 reads as CASSQTVSNERLFF.

In this sample, this clone turned up a few times. Mouse names are used for the genes. Read sequence stops 1 residue before the CDR3 end, and the germline J gene provides the missing end. The chain is built from TRBV26 and TRBJ2-7; 11 nucleotides match TRBD1. CDR3 length: 13 amino acids. CDR1 is KGHPV and CDR2 is FQNQEV in the germline V gene (reference sequence). J was trimmed by 6 bases and V by 6 bases; bases with no gene match: 4. CDR3 DNA (partial): TGTGCCAGCAGCTGGGACAGGGGGGGTGAACAGTAC. Its translation is CASSWDRGGEQY. The CDR3 in its entirety is CASSWDRGGEQYF.

As regards this clone: Genes and germline are mouse. The read finishes 1 residue shy of the CDR3 end, and the germline J gene is used to complete it. The V and J genes are TRBV19 and TRBJ1-4; D is unclear. The CDR3 covers 12 residues. Trimming cost V 4 bases and J 3 bases, with 4 bases left between them. Germline CDR1 FNHDT, CDR2 SITEND (reference sequence). The CDR3 here is CASSYTNERLFF. The part of the CDR3 DNA that was read is TGTGCCAGCAGTTATACCAACGAAAGATTATTT.

Points on this clone: Germline and genes: mouse. The CDR3 is cut off 1 residue early in the read; its end comes from the germline J gene. The gene calls are TRBV5 and TRBJ2-5; 8 bases align to TRBD2. The CDR3 is made up of 15 amino acids. V lost 0 bases and J lost 6; bases outside the gene matches: 5. The germline gives CDR1 LGHNA, CDR2 YNLKQL (reference sequence). Here the CDR3 reads CASSQDGGGRDTQYF. The sequenced CDR3 bases are TGTGCCAGCAGCCAAGATGGGGGGGGAAGGGACACCCAGTAC.

As concerns this clone: Mouse names are used for the genes. The read terminates 1 residue before the CDR3 end, so the remaining end is supplied by the germline J gene. V is TRBV2 and J is TRBJ1-1; D not certain. Trimming shortened V by 0 bases and J by 5 bases, and 7 bases separated the two germline ends. Germline-derived CDR1 and CDR2 are LGHNA and YSYQKL. The CDR3 spans 13 residues. CDR3 bases read: TGTGCCAGCAGCCAAGATGGGAGGACAGAAGTCTTC. Amino acid sequence: CASSQDGRTEVF. The entire CDR3 sequence reads CASSQDGRTEVFF.

This clone has only a few counts. These gene names are mouse names. The sequenced fragment ends 1 residue before the CDR3 boundary, so the rest is inferred from the germline J gene. The chain uses TRBV13-2 and TRBJ2-7, with 11 positions matching TRBD1. Per germline, CDR1 NNHNN and CDR2 SYGAGS (reference sequence). The CDR3 sequence is 14 residues long. Trimming removed 2 bases from V and 7 bases from J; junction bases left unmatched: 5. The CDR3 is CASGEPGQGGEQYF. CDR3 DNA, as far as it was read: TGTGCCAGCGGTGAACCGGGACAGGGGGGGGAACAGTAC.

As regards this clone: Gene names refer to mouse genes. CDR3 DNA (partial): TGTGCCAGCAGCTCCGGACCCTATGAACAGTAC. Translating gives CASSSGPYEQY. The entire CDR3 sequence reads CASSSGPYEQYF. The chain joins TRBV3 to TRBJ2-7; D not resolved. The CDR3 end is not reached by the read, which stops 1 residue before it; the germline J gene fills it in. Germline lookup yields CDR1 SNHLY and CDR2 FYNGKV (reference sequence). The germline V and J ends were trimmed by 4 bases and 2 bases, with 6 bases remaining between them. The CDR3 runs 12 residues. The full variable domain, with the rest looked up from reference TRBV3 and TRBJ2-7, is GPKVLQIPSHQIIDMGQMVTLNCDPVSNHLYFYWYKQILGQQMEFLVNFYNGKVMEKSKLFKDQFSVERPDGSYFTLKIQPTALEDSAVYFCASSSGPYEQYFGPGTRLTVL.

A note on this clone: Genes and germline are mouse. With the read ending 1 residue before the CDR3 end, the germline J gene is used to fill in that end. The gene calls are TRBV12-1 and TRBJ1-1, with a possible D match to TRBD1 (6 bases). The CDR3 covers 14 residues. Germline V lookup: CDR1 SGHSN, CDR2 HYEKVE. With 0 bases removed from V and 1 base from J, the gap between germline ends came to 8 bases. The DNA read from the CDR3 is TGTGCCAGCTCTCTCGAGGGGGGAAACACAGAAGTCTTC. Translation gives CASSLEGGNTEVF. The full CDR3 is CASSLEGGNTEVFF.

As regards this clone: Gene labels here are mouse ones. The read ends 1 residue shy of where the CDR3 ends; the end is completed using the germline J gene. J is TRBJ2-5 and V is TRBV14, with 13 bases fitting TRBD2. With V trimmed by 5 bases and J by 3 bases, 6 bases remained unmatched. CDR3 length: 16 residues. Germline-derived CDR1 and CDR2 are SGHDT and FRDEAV. CDR3 amino acids: CASSNRDWGGQDTQYF. CDR3 bases read: TGTGCCAGCAGCAACCGGGACTGGGGGGGGCAAGACACCCAGTAC.

To note about this clone: Gene names and germline match the mouse. From the germline J gene comes the end of the CDR3, since the read stops 1 residue before it. The chain recombines TRBV3 with TRBJ2-5; D gene uncertain. The V end lost 0 bases, the J end lost 0 bases, and 7 bases lay between the germline ends. Germline V CDR1 and CDR2: SNHLY, FYNGKV (reference sequence). The length of the CDR3 is 15 residues. The CDR3 spells CASSLAPGNQDTQYF. CDR3 DNA (partial): TGTGCCAGCAGCTTAGCGCCGGGGAACCAAGACACCCAGTAC. The variable domain in full, with the rest retrieved from reference TRBV3 and TRBJ2-5, is GPKVLQIPSHQIIDMGQMVTLNCDPVSNHLYFYWYKQILGQQMEFLVNFYNGKVMEKSKLFKDQFSVERPDGSYFTLKIQPTALEDSAVYFCASSLAPGNQDTQYFGPGTRLLVL.

This clone was picked up one time. Gene names follow the mouse nomenclature. The observed sequence ends 1 residue before the CDR3 terminus, with the missing tail filled in from the germline J gene. This chain uses TRBV13-1 with TRBJ1-2, with D possibly matching TRBD1 (5 bases). The germline gives CDR1 NSHNY, CDR2 SYGAGN. This CDR3 region has 15 residues. Trimming pared 1 base from V and 0 bases from J, leaving 10 bases between. CDR3 protein: CASSDLPGSNSDYTF. The sequenced CDR3 bases are TGTGCCAGCAGTGATCTCCCAGGGTCAAACTCCGACTACACC.